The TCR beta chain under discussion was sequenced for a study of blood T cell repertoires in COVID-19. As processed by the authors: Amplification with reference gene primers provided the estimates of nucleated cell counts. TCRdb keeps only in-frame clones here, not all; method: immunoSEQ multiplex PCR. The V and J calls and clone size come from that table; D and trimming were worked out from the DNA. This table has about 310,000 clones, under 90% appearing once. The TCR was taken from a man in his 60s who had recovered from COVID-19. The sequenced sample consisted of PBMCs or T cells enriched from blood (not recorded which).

The CDR3 region is CASSFLGQGLSGNTIYF. The CDR3, as DNA: TGTGCCAGCAGTTTCCTCGGACAGGGGCTTTCTGGAAACACCATATATTTT. J is TRBJ1-3 and V is TRBV28, with 9 positions matching TRBD1. The germline V gene encodes CDR1 MDHEN and CDR2 SYDVKM. The CDR3 runs to 17 residues. V lost 3 bases and J lost 1; bases outside the gene matches: 7.